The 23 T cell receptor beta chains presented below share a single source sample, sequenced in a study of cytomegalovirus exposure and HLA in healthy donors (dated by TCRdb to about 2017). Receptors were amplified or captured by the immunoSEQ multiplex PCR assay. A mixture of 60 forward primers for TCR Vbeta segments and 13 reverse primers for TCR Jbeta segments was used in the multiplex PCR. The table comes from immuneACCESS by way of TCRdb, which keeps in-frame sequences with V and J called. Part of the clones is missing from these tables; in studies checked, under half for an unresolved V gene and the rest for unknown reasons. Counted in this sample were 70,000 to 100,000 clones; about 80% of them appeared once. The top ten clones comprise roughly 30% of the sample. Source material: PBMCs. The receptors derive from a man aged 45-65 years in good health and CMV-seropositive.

Written as DNA, the CDR3 is TGTGCCAGTAGTGCCTCCCGGGACAGGGAATTTAAGTACTTC. Residues: CASSASRDREFKYF. The gene calls are TRBV19 and TRBJ2-7, with 9 bases matching TRBD1. The CDR3 is made up of 14 amino acids. CDR1 LNHDA and CDR2 SQIVND come from the germline V gene (reference sequence). J gave up 11 bases and V 5 bases, and 13 bases lay outside the gene matches. Variable domain in full (rest from reference TRBV19 and TRBJ2-7): DGGITQSPKYLFRKEGQNVTLSCEQNLNHDAMYWYRQDPGQGLRLIYYSQIVNDFQKGDIAEGYSVSREKKESFPLTVTSAQKNPTAFYLCASSASRDREFKYFGPGTRLTVT.

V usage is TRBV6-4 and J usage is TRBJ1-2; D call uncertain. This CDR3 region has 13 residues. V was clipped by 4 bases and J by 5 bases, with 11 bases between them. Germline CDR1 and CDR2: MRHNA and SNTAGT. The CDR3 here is CASSGSGGYGYTF. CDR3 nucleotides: TGTGCCAGCAGTGGTTCCGGAGGGTATGGCTACACCTTC.

CDR3 sequence (DNA): TGTGCCAGCAGCTTAGCCGGAGGACAGGGCCTTGGCTACACCTTC. Its translation is CASSLAGGQGLGYTF. This chain joins TRBV7-9 and TRBJ1-2, with 8 bases that match TRBD1. CDR1 is SEHNR, CDR2 FQNEAQ, per germline (reference sequence). The CDR3 totals 15 residues. V dropped 0 bases and J dropped 7; count of bases not matched to a gene: 7.

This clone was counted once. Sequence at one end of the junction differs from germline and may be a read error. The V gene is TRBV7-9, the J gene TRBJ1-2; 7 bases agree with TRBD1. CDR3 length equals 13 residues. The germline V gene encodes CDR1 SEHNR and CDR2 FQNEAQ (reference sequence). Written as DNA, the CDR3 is TGTTCCAGCAGGCCCGACAGGGAGAATGGCTACACCTTC. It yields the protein CSSRPDRENGYTF.

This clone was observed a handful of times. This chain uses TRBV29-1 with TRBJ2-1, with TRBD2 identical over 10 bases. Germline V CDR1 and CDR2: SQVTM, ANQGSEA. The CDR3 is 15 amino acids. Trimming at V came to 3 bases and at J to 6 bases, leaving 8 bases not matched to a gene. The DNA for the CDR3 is TGCAGCGTTGAGAATAGGCTAGCGGGAGTCAATGAGCAGTTCTTC. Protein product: CSVENRLAGVNEQFF.

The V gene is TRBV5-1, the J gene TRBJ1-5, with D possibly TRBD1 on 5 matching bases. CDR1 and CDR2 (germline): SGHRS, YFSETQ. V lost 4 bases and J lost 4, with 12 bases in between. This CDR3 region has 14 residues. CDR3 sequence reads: CASSLLKGNQPQHF. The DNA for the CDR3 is TGCGCCAGCAGCCTCCTCAAGGGGAATCAGCCCCAGCATTTT.

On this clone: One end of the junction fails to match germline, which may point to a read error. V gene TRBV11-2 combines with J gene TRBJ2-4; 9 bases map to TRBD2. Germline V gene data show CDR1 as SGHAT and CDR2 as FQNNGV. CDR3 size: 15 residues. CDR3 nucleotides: TGTGCCAGCAGCCGCATAGCGGGAGTCGGGAACAGTCAGTACTTC. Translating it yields CASSRIAGVGNSQYF.

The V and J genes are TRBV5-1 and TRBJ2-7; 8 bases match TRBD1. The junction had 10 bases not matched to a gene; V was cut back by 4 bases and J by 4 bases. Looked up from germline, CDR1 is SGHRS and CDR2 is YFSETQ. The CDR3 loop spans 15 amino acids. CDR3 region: CASSGGQVGLYEQYF. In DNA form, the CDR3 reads TGCGCCAGCAGCGGGGGACAGGTGGGCTTATACGAGCAGTACTTC. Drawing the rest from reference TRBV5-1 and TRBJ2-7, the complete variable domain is KAGVTQTPRYLIKTRGQQVTLSCSPISGHRSVSWYQQTPGQGLQFLFEYFSETQRNKGNFPGRFSGRQFSNSRSEMNVSTLELGDSALYLCASSGGQVGLYEQYFGPGTRLTVT.

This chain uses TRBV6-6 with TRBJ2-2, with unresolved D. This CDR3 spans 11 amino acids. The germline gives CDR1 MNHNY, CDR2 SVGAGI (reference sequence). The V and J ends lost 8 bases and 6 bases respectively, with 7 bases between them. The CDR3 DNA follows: TGTGCCAGCTCTACCGCCGGGGAGCTGTTTTTT. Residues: CASSTAGELFF.

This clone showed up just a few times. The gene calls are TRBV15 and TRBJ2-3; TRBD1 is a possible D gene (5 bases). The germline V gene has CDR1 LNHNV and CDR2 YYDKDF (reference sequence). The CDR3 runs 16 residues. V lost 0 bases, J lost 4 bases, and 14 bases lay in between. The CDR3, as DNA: TGTGCCACCAGCAGAGATCAAGGGGATAGCCCAGATACGCAGTATTTT. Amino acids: CATSRDQGDSPDTQYF.

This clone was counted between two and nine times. CDR3 coding DNA: TGTGCCAGCAGGGATCCGGGAGTTTCACCCCTCCACTTT. This codes for CASRDPGVSPLHF. The genes are TRBV28 and TRBJ1-6; D not resolved. Trimming left V 6 bases short and J 9 bases short, with 12 bases between. The germline V gene has CDR1 MDHEN and CDR2 SYDVKM. The CDR3 totals 13 residues.

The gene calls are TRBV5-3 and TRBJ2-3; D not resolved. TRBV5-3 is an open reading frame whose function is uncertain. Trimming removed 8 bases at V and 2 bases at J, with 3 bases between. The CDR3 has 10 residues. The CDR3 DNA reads TGTGCCAGCAACACAGATACGCAGTATTTT. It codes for CASNTDTQYF.

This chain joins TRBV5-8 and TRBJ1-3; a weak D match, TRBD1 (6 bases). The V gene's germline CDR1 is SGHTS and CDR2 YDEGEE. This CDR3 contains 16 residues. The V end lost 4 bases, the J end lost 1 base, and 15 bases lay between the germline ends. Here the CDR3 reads CASSEFLTGSGNTIYF. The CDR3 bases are TGTGCCAGCAGCGAATTTCTTACAGGGTCTGGAAACACCATATATTTT.

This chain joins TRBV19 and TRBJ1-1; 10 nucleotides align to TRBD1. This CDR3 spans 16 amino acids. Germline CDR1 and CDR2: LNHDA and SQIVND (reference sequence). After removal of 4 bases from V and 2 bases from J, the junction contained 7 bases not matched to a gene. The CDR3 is CASSTPDRGPNTEAFF. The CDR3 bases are TGTGCCAGTAGTACGCCCGACAGGGGGCCAAACACTGAAGCTTTCTTT.

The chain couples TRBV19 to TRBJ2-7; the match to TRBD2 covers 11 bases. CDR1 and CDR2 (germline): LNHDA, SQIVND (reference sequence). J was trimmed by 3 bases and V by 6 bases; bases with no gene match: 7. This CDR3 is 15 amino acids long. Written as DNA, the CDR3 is TGTGCCAGTAGCGGGACTAGCGGAGGAGGCTACGAGCAGTACTTC. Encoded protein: CASSGTSGGGYEQYF.

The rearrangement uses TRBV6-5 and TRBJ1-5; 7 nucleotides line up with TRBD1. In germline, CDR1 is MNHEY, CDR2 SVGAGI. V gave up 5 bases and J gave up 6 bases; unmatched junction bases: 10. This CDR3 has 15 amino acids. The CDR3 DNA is TGTGCCAGCAGTCCGGATGCAGGGGGTTTTCAGCCCCAGCATTTT. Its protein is CASSPDAGGFQPQHF.

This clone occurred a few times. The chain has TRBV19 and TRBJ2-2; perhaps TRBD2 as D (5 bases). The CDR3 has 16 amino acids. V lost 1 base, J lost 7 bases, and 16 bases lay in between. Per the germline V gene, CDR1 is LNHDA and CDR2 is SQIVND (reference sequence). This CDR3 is CASSIGAGTRNGELFF. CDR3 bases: TGTGCCAGTAGTATAGGGGCGGGCACACGCAACGGGGAGCTGTTTTTT.

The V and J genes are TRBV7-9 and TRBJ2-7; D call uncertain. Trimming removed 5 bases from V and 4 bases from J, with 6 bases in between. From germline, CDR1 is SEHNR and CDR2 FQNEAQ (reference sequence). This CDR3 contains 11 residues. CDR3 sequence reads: CASSATYEQYF. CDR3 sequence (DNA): TGTGCCAGCAGCGCGACATACGAGCAGTACTTC.

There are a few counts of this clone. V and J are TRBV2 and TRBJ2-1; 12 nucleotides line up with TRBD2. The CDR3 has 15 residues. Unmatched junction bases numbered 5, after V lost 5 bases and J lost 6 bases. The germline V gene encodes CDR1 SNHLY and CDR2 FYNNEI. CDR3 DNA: TGTGCCAGCAGTATAGGACTAGCGGGAATCAATGAGCAGTTCTTC. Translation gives CASSIGLAGINEQFF. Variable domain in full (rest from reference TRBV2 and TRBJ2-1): EPEVTQTPSHQVTQMGQEVILRCVPISNHLYFYWYRQILGQKVEFLVSFYNNEISEKSEIFDDQFSVERPDGSNFTLKIRSTKLEDSAMYFCASSIGLAGINEQFFGPGTRLTVL.

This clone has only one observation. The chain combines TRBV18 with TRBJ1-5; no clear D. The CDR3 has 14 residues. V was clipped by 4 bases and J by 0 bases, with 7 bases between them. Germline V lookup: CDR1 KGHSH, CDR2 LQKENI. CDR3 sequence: CASSQQTSNQPQHF. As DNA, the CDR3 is TGTGCCAGCTCACAACAAACTAGCAATCAGCCCCAGCATTTT. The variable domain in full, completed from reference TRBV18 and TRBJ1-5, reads NAGVMQNPRHLVRRRGQEARLRCSPMKGHSHVYWYRQLPEEGLKFMVYLQKENIIDESGMPKERFSAEFPKEGPSILRIQQVVRGDSAAYFCASSQQTSNQPQHFGDGTRLSIL.

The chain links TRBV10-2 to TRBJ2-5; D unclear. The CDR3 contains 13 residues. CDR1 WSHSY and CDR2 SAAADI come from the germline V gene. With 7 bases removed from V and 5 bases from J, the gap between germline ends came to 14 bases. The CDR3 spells CASTPLSQETQYF. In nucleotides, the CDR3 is TGCGCCAGCACTCCGCTCTCGCAGGAGACCCAGTACTTC.

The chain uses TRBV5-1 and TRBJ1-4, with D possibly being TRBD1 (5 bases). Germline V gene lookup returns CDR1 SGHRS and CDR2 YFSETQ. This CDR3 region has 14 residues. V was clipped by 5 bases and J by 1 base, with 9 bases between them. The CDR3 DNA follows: TGCGCCAGCAGTTCCGGGGGAACTAATGAAAAACTGTTTTTT. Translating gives CASSSGGTNEKLFF.

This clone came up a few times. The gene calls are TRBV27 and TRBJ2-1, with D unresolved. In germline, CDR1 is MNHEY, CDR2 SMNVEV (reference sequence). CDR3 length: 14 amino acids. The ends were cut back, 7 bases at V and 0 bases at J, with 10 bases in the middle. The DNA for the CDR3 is TGTGCCAGCACCCCCTTCAGCTCCTACAATGAGCAGTTCTTC. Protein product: CASTPFSSYNEQFF.